In its sample, the clone carrying this T cell receptor beta chain was seen a few times. Its target is unknown. These data originate in a study of T cell repertoires in cytomegalovirus infection. The CDR3 sequence is 20 residues long. Unmatched junction bases numbered 11, after V lost 0 bases and J lost 0 bases. CDR1 and CDR2 (germline): MNHGY, SAAAGT. One entry per CDR3 protein results from TCRdb running MiXCR on the reads. The sample lists just over 450,000 distinct CDR3 sequences, 40% to 50% occurring once. The chain employs TRBV6-8 and TRBJ2-2, with 9 bases that match TRBD1. Here the sequenced sample was cultured PBMCs, taken from culture after CMV antigen stimulation. The clonotype was recovered from a human donor in good health (CMV status not recorded). Some clones in this sample may be carry-over from other donors' samples. This chain's CDR3 is CASSYSVPLTGGSNTGELFF. As DNA, the CDR3 is TGTGCCAGCAGTTACTCGGTACCGTTGACAGGGGGTTCGAACACCGGGGAGCTGTTTTTT.